This T cell receptor beta chain appears in the sequencing data of a study of T cells of healthy individuals. TCRdb reprocessed the 5' RACE reads via MiXCR and lists one record per CDR3 protein. The sample has about 53,000 distinct CDR3 sequences; roughly 14% are singletons. After removal of 0 bases from V and 6 bases from J, the junction contained 5 bases not matched to a gene. This CDR3 spans 16 amino acids. CDR1 and CDR2 (germline): SGDLS, YYNGEE. The clonotype originates from a human donor in good health. The rearrangement uses TRBV9 and TRBJ2-1, with 11 positions matching TRBD1. In nucleotides, the CDR3 is TGTGCCAGCAGCGTAGGGGACAGGGGGGCGTCCAATGAGCAGTTCTTC. Its protein is CASSVGDRGASNEQFF. Full variable domain (remainder filled in from reference TRBV9 and TRBJ2-1): DSGVTQTPKHLITATGQRVTLRCSPRSGDLSVYWYQQSLDQGLQFLIQYYNGEERAKGNILERFSAQQFPDLHSELNLSSLELGDSALYFCASSVGDRGASNEQFFGPGTRLTVL.